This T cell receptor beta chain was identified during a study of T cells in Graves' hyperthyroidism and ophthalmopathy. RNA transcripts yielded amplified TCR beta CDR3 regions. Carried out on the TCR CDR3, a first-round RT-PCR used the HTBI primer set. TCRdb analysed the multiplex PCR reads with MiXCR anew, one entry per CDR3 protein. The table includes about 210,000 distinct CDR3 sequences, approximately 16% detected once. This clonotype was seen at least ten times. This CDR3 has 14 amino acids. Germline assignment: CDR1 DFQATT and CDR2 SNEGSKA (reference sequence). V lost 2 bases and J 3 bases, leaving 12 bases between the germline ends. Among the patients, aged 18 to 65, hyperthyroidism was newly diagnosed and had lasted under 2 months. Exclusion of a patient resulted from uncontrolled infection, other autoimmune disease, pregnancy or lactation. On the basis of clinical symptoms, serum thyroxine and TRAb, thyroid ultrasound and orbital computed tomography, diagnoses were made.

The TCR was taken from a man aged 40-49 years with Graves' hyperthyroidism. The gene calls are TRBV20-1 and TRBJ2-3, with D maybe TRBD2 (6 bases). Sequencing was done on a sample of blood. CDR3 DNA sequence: TGCAGTGCTAGATCCGGACTACCGACAGATACGCAGTATTTT. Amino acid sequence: CSARSGLPTDTQYF.